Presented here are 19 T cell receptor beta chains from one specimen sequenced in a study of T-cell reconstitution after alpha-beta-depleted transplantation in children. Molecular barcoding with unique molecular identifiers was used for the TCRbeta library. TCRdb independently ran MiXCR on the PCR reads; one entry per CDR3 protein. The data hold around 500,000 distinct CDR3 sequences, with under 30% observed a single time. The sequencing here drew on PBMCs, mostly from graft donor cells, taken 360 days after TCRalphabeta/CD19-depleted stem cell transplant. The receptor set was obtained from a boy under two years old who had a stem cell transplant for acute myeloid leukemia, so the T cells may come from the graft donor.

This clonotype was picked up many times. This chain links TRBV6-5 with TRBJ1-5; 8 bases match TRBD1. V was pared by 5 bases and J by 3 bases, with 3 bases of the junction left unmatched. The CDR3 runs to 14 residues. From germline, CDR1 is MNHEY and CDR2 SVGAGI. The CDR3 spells CASSPDRANQPQHF. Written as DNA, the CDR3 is TGTGCCAGCAGTCCGGACAGGGCCAATCAGCCCCAGCATTTT.

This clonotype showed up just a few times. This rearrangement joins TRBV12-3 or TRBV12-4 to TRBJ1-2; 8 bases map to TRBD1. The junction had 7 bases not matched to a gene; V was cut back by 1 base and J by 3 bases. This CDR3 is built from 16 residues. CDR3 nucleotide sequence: TGTGCCAGCAGTTTAGGGGGACAGGCCGGGGACTATGGCTACACCTTC. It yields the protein CASSLGGQAGDYGYTF.

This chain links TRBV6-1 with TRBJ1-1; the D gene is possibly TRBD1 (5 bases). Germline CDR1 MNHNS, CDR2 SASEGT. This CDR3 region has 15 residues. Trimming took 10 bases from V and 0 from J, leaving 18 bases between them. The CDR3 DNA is TGTGCCACGGGACCCGCGGGCTTCATGAACACTGAAGCTTTCTTT. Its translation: CATGPAGFMNTEAFF.

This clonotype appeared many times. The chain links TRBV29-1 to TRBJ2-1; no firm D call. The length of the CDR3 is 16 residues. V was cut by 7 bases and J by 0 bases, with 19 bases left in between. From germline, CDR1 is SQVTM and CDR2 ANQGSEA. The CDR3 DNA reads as TGCAGCGCGGTTACCTCAACGGCCGACTCCTACAATGAGCAGTTCTTC. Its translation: CSAVTSTADSYNEQFF.

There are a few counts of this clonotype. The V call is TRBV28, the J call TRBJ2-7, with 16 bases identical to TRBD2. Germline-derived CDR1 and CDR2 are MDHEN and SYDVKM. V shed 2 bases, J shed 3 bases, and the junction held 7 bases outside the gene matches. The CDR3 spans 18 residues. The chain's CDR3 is CASSLGRGLAGGHYEQYV. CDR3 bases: TGTGCCAGCAGTTTAGGCCGGGGACTAGCGGGGGGGCACTACGAGCAGTACGTC.

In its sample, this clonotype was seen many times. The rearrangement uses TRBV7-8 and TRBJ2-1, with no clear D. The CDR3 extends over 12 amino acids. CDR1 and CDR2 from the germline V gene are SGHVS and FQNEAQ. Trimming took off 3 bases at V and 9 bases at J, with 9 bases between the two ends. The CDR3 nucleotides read TGTGCCAGCAGCTTCTGGGCGAGTGAGCAGTTCTTC. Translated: CASSFWASEQFF.

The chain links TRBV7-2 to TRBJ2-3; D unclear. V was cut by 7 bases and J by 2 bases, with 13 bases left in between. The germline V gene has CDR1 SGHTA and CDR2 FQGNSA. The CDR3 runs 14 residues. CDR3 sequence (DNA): TGTGCCAGCACCGAGGCCCCATCCACAGATACGCAGTATTTT. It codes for CASTEAPSTDTQYF.

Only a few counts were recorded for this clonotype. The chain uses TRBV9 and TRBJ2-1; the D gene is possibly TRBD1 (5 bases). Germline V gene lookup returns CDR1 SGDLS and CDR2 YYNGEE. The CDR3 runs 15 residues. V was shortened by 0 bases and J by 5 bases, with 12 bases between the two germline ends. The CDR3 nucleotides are TGTGCCAGCAGCGTAGTTGACAGCCTACACAATGAGCAGTTCTTC. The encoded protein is CASSVVDSLHNEQFF.

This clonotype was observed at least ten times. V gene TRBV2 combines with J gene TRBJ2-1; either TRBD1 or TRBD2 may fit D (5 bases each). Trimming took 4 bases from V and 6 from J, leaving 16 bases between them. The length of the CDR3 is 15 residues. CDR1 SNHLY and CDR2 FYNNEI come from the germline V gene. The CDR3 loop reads CASSGELGGGNEQFF. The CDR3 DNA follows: TGTGCCAGCAGTGGGGAGCTGGGTGGGGGCAATGAGCAGTTCTTC.

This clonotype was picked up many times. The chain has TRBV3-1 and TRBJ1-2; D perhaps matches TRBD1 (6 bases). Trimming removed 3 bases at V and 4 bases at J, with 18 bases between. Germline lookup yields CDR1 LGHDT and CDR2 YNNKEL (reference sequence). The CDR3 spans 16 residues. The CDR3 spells CASSQRGARDSYGYTF. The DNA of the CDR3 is TGTGCCAGCAGCCAGCGGGGGGCGCGGGACTCCTATGGCTACACCTTC.

The CDR3 region has the DNA TGTGCCAGCAGTTCCCGGGACAGGGCGAGCAATGAGCAGTTCTTC. It codes for CASSSRDRASNEQFF. The rearrangement joins TRBV6-5 to TRBJ2-1; 9 bases line up with TRBD1. Germline CDR1 MNHEY, CDR2 SVGAGI. This CDR3 spans 15 amino acids. V dropped 4 bases and J dropped 6; count of bases not matched to a gene: 7.

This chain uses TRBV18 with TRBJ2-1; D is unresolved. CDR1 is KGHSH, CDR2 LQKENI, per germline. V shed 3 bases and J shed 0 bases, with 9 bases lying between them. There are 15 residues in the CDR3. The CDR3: CASSPVGSSYNEQFF. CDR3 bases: TGTGCCAGCTCACCTGTTGGAAGCTCCTACAATGAGCAGTTCTTC.

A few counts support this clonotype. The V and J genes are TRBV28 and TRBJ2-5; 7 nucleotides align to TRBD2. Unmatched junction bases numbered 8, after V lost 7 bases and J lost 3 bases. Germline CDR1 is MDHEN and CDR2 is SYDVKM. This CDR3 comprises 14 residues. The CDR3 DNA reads TGTGCCAGCATATCAGCGGGACTCAAAGAGACCCAGTACTTC. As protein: CASISAGLKETQYF.

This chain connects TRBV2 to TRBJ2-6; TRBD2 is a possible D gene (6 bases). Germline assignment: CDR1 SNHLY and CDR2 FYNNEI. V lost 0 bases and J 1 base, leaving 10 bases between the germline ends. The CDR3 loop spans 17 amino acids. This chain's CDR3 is CASSEARGRSGANVLTF. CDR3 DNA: TGTGCCAGCAGTGAAGCCCGGGGGAGGTCTGGGGCCAACGTCCTGACTTTC.

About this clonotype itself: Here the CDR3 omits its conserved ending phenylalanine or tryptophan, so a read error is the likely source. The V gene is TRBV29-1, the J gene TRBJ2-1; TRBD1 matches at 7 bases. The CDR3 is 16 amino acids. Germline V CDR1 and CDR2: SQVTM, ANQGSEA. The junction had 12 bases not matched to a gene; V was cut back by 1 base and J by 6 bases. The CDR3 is CSVEGFRTGDFNEQFL. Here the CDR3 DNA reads TGCAGCGTTGAAGGGTTTAGGACAGGAGATTTCAATGAGCAGTTCCTC.

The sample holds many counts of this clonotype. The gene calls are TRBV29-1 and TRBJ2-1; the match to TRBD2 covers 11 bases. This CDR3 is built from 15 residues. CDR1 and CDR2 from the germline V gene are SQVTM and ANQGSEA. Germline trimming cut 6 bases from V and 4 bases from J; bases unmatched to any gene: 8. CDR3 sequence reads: CSVGNSGGDYNEQFF. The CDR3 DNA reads TGCAGCGTCGGAAATAGCGGGGGGGATTACAATGAGCAGTTCTTC.

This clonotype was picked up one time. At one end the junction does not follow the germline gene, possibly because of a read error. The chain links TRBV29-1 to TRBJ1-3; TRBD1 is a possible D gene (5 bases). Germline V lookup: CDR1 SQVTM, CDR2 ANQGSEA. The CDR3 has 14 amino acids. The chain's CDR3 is CSVAQGVSGDTIYF. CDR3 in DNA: TGCAGCGTTGCCCAGGGTGTCTCTGGAGACACCATATATTTT.

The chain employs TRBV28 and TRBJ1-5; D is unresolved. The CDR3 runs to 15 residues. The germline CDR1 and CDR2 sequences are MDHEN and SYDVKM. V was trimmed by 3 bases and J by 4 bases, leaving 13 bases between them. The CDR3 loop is CASSLLGGLNQPQHF. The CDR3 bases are TGTGCCAGCAGTTTGTTAGGCGGGCTTAATCAGCCCCAGCATTTT.

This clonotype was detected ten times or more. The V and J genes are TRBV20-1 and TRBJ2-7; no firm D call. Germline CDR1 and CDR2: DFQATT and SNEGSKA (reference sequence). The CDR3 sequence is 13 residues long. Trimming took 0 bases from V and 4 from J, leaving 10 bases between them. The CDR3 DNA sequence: TGCAGTGCTAGAGATCCCCTAATTTACGAGCAGTACGTC. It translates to CSARDPLIYEQYV.